This is a list of T cell receptor beta chains from one sample in a study of patients and donors after allogeneic stem cell transplantation. One entry per CDR3 protein, called by TCRdb with MiXCR from the RT-PCR reads. The data show 90,000 to 130,000 distinct CDR3 sequences, over 30% seen once. The sample consisted of blood, either unsorted or a sorted T cell fraction (not recorded which). All receptors derive from a human donor who was either an allogeneic HSCT recipient or a stem cell or donor lymphocyte infusion donor (not recorded which). It is not recorded whose cells these are; they may come from a transplant donor. CDR3s include the opening cysteine and the closing phenylalanine or tryptophan. Clone size is given for some rows only: seen once, a few or many times, or a class if the clone is expanded.

clone size,V gene,CDR3 protein
few,TRBV19,CASSARGFYGYTF
few,TRBV12-3/TRBV12-4,CASSSYRSSTDTQYF
NA,TRBV12-3/TRBV12-4,CASSVGQGGNQPQHF
once,TRBV5-1,CASSLAERKNTGELFF
NA,TRBV28,CASSSTGGRNQPQHF
NA,TRBV6-6,CASSTGGNSPLHF
NA,TRBV29-1,CSVELTGSYGYTF
NA,TRBV18,CASSPANDGGNQPQHF
few,TRBV5-1,CASSLEPSSYNSPLHF
few,TRBV20-1,CSARAPIYSSYEQYF
few,TRBV12-3/TRBV12-4,CASSSRGSGSNYGYTF
NA,TRBV7-2,CASSLKADSGPYGYTF
NA,TRBV10-3,CAIGRDYDETQYF
few,TRBV20-1,CSARDGSNYGYTF
few,TRBV4-2,CASSQVSRENTEAFF
few,TRBV10-3,CAISEQHNEQFF
NA,TRBV12-3/TRBV12-4,CASSLGTSINEQFF
NA,TRBV6-1,CASRATTGQAYGYTF
NA,TRBV5-1,CASSLEDPGGTEAFF
few,TRBV4-2,CASSQEHIPYGYTF
few,TRBV12-3/TRBV12-4,CASSLGLQETQYF
NA,TRBV20-1,CSALGPTNTQYF
few,TRBV7-7,CASSLAPGRDDEQYF
NA,TRBV3-1,CASSPLGQGETQYF
few,TRBV10-3,CAISAAMDIQYF
few,TRBV18,CASSSGSRGYTF
many,TRBV6-5,CASSSNRGQNTEAFF
NA,TRBV7-2,CASSLALAGPYEQYF
NA,TRBV28,CASNWGQGWYEQYF
NA,TRBV5-1,CASSTETGALNTEAFF
NA,TRBV5-1,CASSLEEPSGETQYF
few,TRBV5-1,CASSLYDLIDEQFF
NA,TRBV14,CASSPWTSGRQFF
NA,TRBV6-6,CASSYWTSGNNEQFF
NA,TRBV5-6,CASSFLQGYNEQFF
many,TRBV29-1,CSAGPTGGNTEAFF
NA,TRBV20-1,CSASVQGPLSGANVLTF
NA,TRBV5-5,CASGLKPQHF